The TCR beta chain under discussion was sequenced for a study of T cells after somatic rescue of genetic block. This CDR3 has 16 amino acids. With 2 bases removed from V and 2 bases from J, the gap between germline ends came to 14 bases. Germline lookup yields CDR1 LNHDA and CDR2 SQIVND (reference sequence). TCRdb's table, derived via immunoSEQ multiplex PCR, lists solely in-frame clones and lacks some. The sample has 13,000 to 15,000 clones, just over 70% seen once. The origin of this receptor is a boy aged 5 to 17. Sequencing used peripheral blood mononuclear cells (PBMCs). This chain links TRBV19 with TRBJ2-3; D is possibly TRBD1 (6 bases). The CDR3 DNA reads TGTGCCAGTAGTATACGACAGGTTCTTCCCACAGATACGCAGTATTTT. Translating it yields CASSIRQVLPTDTQYF.